What follows are 29 T cell receptor beta chains derived from one specimen sequenced in a study of molecular identifiers for immune sequencing clone quantification (dated by TCRdb to the late 2010s). The library was generated by PCR. Sequencing was performed on a NextSeq 500. The raw public data were reprocessed by TCRdb itself: fastp quality trimming at Q25, MiXCR clonotype calling, in-frame beta chains only. CDR3 protein sequences are deduplicated, and each keeps its most common genes and DNA. The sample table lists approximately 630,000 distinct CDR3 sequences, about 25% of them with a count of one. The ten largest clones take up 0.75% to 0.8% of the sample. Sequencing was done on a sample of naive CD8+ T cells from blood, with Jurkat cell RNA spiked in. Reading the label with the study, this specimen's cell subset or site is: FACS-sorted CD8+CD4-CCR7+CD45RA+ naive T cells. The receptors derive from a human donor in good health. Some libraries in this study had Jurkat cell RNA spiked in.

This clonotype has ten or more counts. This chain uses TRBV13 with TRBJ2-3; D remains unclear. Germline V CDR1 and CDR2: PRHDT, FYEKMQ (reference sequence). This CDR3 spans 13 amino acids. Between the trimmed V and J ends, which lost 5 bases and 0 bases, there was a span of 6 bases. CDR3 bases: TGTGCCAGCAGCCGCCCTAGCACAGATACGCAGTATTTT. The encoded protein is CASSRPSTDTQYF.

The chain combines TRBV7-9 with TRBJ2-1, with D uncertain. The germline gives CDR1 SEHNR, CDR2 FQNEAQ (reference sequence). V lost 2 bases and J 4 bases, leaving 21 bases between the germline ends. The CDR3 spans 18 residues. As DNA, the CDR3 is TGTGCCAGCAGCTTATATGGTCGGCGCGATCTCTTATACAATGAGCAGTTCTTC. Translated: CASSLYGRRDLLYNEQFF.

This clonotype occurred many times. The chain links TRBV30 to TRBJ1-1; D is unclear. V gave up 0 bases and J gave up 6 bases, with 8 bases separating them. CDR3 length: 12 amino acids. Looked up from germline, CDR1 is GTSNPN and CDR2 is SVGIG (reference sequence). The CDR3 here is CAWSVMEAEAFF. The CDR3 DNA reads TGTGCCTGGAGTGTAATGGAAGCTGAAGCTTTCTTT. Supplemented by reference TRBV30 and TRBJ1-1, the full variable domain reads SQTIHQWPATLVQPVGSPLSLECTVEGTSNPNLYWYRQAAGRGLQLLFYSVGIGQISSEVPQNLSASRPQDRQFILSSKKLLLSDSGFYLCAWSVMEAEAFFGQGTRLTVV.

Points on this clonotype: A much bigger clone sits one base away, suggesting this may be a read error. Here the CDR3 omits its conserved ending phenylalanine or tryptophan, so a read error is the likely source. The V call is TRBV4-1, the J call TRBJ2-3; 10 bases align to TRBD2. This CDR3 is built from 15 residues. Trimming took 6 bases from V and 2 from J; bases not matched to a gene: 5. Germline lookup yields CDR1 MGHRA and CDR2 YSYEKL. In DNA form, the CDR3 reads TGCGCCAGCAGACAGACTAGCGGGCTCACAGATACGCAGTATCTT. Amino acid sequence: CASRQTSGLTDTQYL.

The chain has TRBV11-2 and TRBJ2-1, with D possibly called TRBD1 or TRBD2 (5 bases each). The germline V and J ends were trimmed by 3 bases and 6 bases, with 12 bases remaining between them. CDR1 SGHAT and CDR2 FQNNGV come from the germline V gene. CDR3 length: 14 amino acids. The CDR3 spells CASSLMGVTNEQFF. In DNA, the CDR3 is TGTGCCAGCAGCTTGATGGGGGTCACCAATGAGCAGTTCTTC.

The genes are TRBV4-3 and TRBJ2-7; 7 bases fit TRBD1. After removal of 1 base from V and 3 bases from J, the junction contained 6 bases not matched to a gene. There are 15 residues in the CDR3. The V gene's germline CDR1 is LGHNA and CDR2 YSLEER. CDR3 region: CASSQVTGAFYEQYF. CDR3 bases: TGCGCCAGCAGCCAAGTTACAGGGGCCTTCTACGAGCAGTACTTC.

On this clonotype: Just one base apart from a much larger clone, this may be a read error. The genes are TRBV20-1 and TRBJ1-1; maybe TRBD1 (6 bases). CDR1 DFQATT and CDR2 SNEGSKA come from the germline V gene (reference sequence). CDR3 size: 14 residues. The germline V and J ends were trimmed by 5 bases and 4 bases, with 17 bases remaining between them. DNA for the CDR3: TGCAGTGCTGGGGACAAGGCACCGATCACTGAAGCTTTCTTT. Amino acid sequence: CSAGDKAPITEAFF.

This clonotype was seen only a few times. The gene calls are TRBV12-3 or TRBV12-4 and TRBJ2-5; 10 nucleotides align to TRBD1. This CDR3 is built from 15 residues. V gave up 2 bases and J gave up 5 bases; unmatched junction bases: 5. CDR3 in DNA: TGTGCCAGCAGTTTAAGACAGGGGGCGTATGAGACCCAGTACTTC. Translating it yields CASSLRQGAYETQYF.

This rearrangement joins TRBV6-5 to TRBJ2-1; D may match TRBD1 or TRBD2 (5 bases each). V lost 2 bases and J lost 10, with 9 bases in between. This CDR3 comprises 12 residues. Germline V CDR1 and CDR2: MNHEY, SVGAGI. CDR3 amino acids: CASSYGGLEQFF. The DNA of the CDR3 is TGTGCCAGCAGTTACGGGGGTCTCGAGCAGTTCTTC.

The rearrangement joins TRBV5-6 to TRBJ1-1; the D is unclear. Germline V gene sequence: CDR1 SGHDT, CDR2 YYEEEE. The ends were cut back, 3 bases at V and 11 bases at J, with 17 bases in the middle. This CDR3 contains 13 residues. DNA for the CDR3: TGTGCCAGCAGCTCCCTGCTGGACGGGGTCGCTTTCTTT. The encoded protein is CASSSLLDGVAFF.

Details on this clonotype: A much larger clone sits a single nucleotide away, making a read error possible. V gene TRBV4-1 combines with J gene TRBJ2-4; D gene uncertain. Trimming left V 1 base short and J 11 bases short, with 18 bases between. Germline CDR1 and CDR2: MGHRA and YSYEKL. This CDR3 region has 15 residues. The CDR3, as DNA: TGCGCCAGCAGCCAAGGACCGTTATCGTCCAACGTTCAGTACTTC. This translates into CASSQGPLSSNVQYF.

V gene TRBV7-9 combines with J gene TRBJ2-1; D is unresolved. The germline V gene has CDR1 SEHNR and CDR2 FQNEAQ (reference sequence). CDR3 length: 10 amino acids. V lost 7 bases and J 9 bases, leaving 7 bases between the germline ends. DNA for the CDR3: TGTGCCAGCAAGTTAGGTGAGCAGTTCTTC. This encodes CASKLGEQFF.

As regards this clonotype: Given a much more abundant clone one base away, this may be a read error. The CDR3 DNA reads TGCAGTGCTATCAGTGTTGAGACCCGGTACTTC. Its translation: CSAISVETRYF. The V call is TRBV20-1, the J call TRBJ2-5; no reliable D call. Germline values: CDR1 DFQATT, CDR2 SNEGSKA (reference sequence). This CDR3 contains 11 residues.

This clonotype has a count of ten or more. The gene calls are TRBV4-3 and TRBJ2-7; 11 bases are a match to TRBD2. Germline CDR1 is LGHNA and CDR2 is YSLEER. This CDR3 region has 17 residues. V was pared by 3 bases and J by 1 base, with 8 bases of the junction left unmatched. The CDR3 loop is CASSQRPGTSGSYEQYF. As DNA, the CDR3 is TGCGCCAGCAGCCAGAGACCCGGGACTAGCGGTTCCTACGAGCAGTACTTC.

A note on this clonotype: It may be a read error: a sequence one base away is much more abundant. In DNA, the CDR3 is TGTGCCACCCGGGGGGACAGGGCGCACACAGATACGCAGTATTTT. Protein sequence: CATRGDRAHTDTQYF. The chain uses TRBV6-2 or TRBV6-3 and TRBJ2-3; 9 nucleotides agree with TRBD1. The CDR3 loop spans 15 amino acids. The V segment lost 10 bases and the J segment 2 bases; nucleotides outside the gene matches: 10. Germline loops: CDR1 MNHEY, CDR2 SVGEGT.

This clonotype was counted many times. The chain employs TRBV7-9 and TRBJ2-7; tentative D call: TRBD2 (5 bases). The V end was cut by 4 bases, the J end by 4 bases, with 11 bases between. In germline, CDR1 is SEHNR, CDR2 FQNEAQ (reference sequence). The CDR3 length is 13 residues. Here the CDR3 DNA reads TGTGCCAGCAGCTCAGTCTGGGAGTACGAGCAGTACTTC. It specifies CASSSVWEYEQYF.

There are many counts of this clonotype. The chain carries TRBV29-1 and TRBJ2-6, with D hard to call. The ends were cut back, 4 bases at V and 0 bases at J, with 7 bases in the middle. Germline V gene lookup returns CDR1 SQVTM and CDR2 ANQGSEA. The length of the CDR3 is 14 residues. The CDR3 spells CSVAADSGANVLTF. The CDR3 DNA is TGCAGCGTTGCTGCGGACTCTGGGGCCAACGTCCTGACTTTC.

This clonotype was recorded at least ten times. The rearrangement joins TRBV23-1 to TRBJ2-1; TRBD1 agrees at 10 bases. TRBV23-1 is an ORF for which the function is uncertain. V was clipped by 2 bases and J by 3 bases; unmatched bases: 19. The CDR3 spans 21 residues. CDR3 region: CASSQGSRDRGREDCYNEQFF. CDR3 DNA: TGCGCCAGCAGTCAAGGAAGCCGGGACAGGGGCCGCGAGGACTGCTACAATGAGCAGTTCTTC.

Ten or more counts support this clonotype. The chain carries TRBV5-8 and TRBJ2-7; a possible D gene is TRBD1 (6 bases). With 3 bases removed from V and 2 bases from J, the gap between germline ends came to 12 bases. CDR1 is SGHTS, CDR2 YDEGEE, per germline. There are 14 residues in the CDR3. DNA of the CDR3: TGTGCCAGCAGCTGGGTCCAGGGGACCTACGAGCAGTACTTC. This sequence encodes CASSWVQGTYEQYF.

This clonotype was seen only a few times. The V gene is TRBV29-1, the J gene TRBJ1-2; D might be TRBD1 (5 bases). Trimming cost V 6 bases and J 3 bases, with 14 bases left between them. Germline CDR1 reads SQVTM; CDR2 reads ANQGSEA. This CDR3 comprises 13 residues. This chain's CDR3 is CSVALGTDYGYTF. Written as DNA, the CDR3 is TGCAGCGTCGCCTTGGGGACTGACTATGGCTACACCTTC.

This clonotype was recorded at least ten times. The CDR3 DNA reads as TGTGCCAGCAGTTACGGGGGCACTGAAGCTTTCTTT. Residues: CASSYGGTEAFF. This chain joins TRBV6-5 and TRBJ1-1; possible D gene TRBD1, 5 bases. This CDR3 contains 12 residues. Per the germline V gene, CDR1 is MNHEY and CDR2 is SVGAGI. V was pared by 2 bases and J by 4 bases, with 5 bases between.

This clonotype was recorded at least ten times. The V and J genes are TRBV5-1 and TRBJ2-7; 9 nucleotides agree with TRBD1. J gave up 1 base and V 0 bases, and 2 bases lay outside the gene matches. Germline CDR1 SGHRS, CDR2 YFSETQ. The CDR3 contains 15 residues. CDR3 sequence (DNA): TGCGCCAGCAGCTTGGAACAGGGGGCGTCCTACGAGCAGTACTTC. Its translation: CASSLEQGASYEQYF.

This clonotype has at least ten counts. This chain connects TRBV6-1 to TRBJ1-5; D not certain. The CDR3 is made up of 15 amino acids. CDR1 is MNHNS and CDR2 is SASEGT in the germline V gene. V was cut by 1 base and J by 4 bases, with 11 bases left in between. The CDR3 loop is CASSEDVGRNQPQHF. As DNA, the CDR3 is TGTGCCAGCAGTGAAGACGTTGGAAGAAATCAGCCCCAGCATTTT.

The chain employs TRBV11-1 and TRBJ2-1, with TRBD1 matching over 9 bases. The ends lost 2 bases at V and 6 bases at J; junction bases unmatched: 11. In germline, CDR1 is SGHAT, CDR2 FQDESV (reference sequence). This CDR3 region has 17 residues. CDR3 sequence: CASSLPVAQGAGNEQFF. The CDR3 DNA is TGTGCCAGCAGCTTACCCGTGGCACAGGGGGCGGGCAATGAGCAGTTCTTC.

Concerning this clonotype itself: One end of the junction does not line up with germline, which may come from a read error. This rearrangement joins TRBV7-9 to TRBJ1-1, with 9 nucleotides matching TRBD1. The CDR3 has 17 residues. Germline loops: CDR1 SEHNR, CDR2 FQNEAQ (reference sequence). CDR3 loop: CASSLGWTGVMNTEASF. Written as DNA, the CDR3 is TGTGCCAGCAGCCTGGGGTGGACAGGGGTCATGAACACTGAAGCTTCCTTT.

This clonotype has only a few counts. This rearrangement joins TRBV14 to TRBJ2-6; tentatively, D is TRBD2 (6 bases). V shed 3 bases and J shed 4 bases, with 13 bases lying between them. The CDR3 has 16 residues. Germline V gives CDR1 SGHDN, CDR2 FVKESK. In DNA form, the CDR3 reads TGTGCCAGCAGCCACCCCGCGGGGTTGGGGGCCAACGTCCTGACTTTC. Amino acids: CASSHPAGLGANVLTF.

This clonotype came up many times. The chain links TRBV5-6 to TRBJ1-2, with a possible D match to TRBD1 (6 bases). This CDR3 contains 16 residues. Trimming stripped 2 bases from V and 3 bases from J, with 17 bases between. CDR1 and CDR2 (germline): SGHDT, YYEEEE. DNA for the CDR3: TGTGCCAGCAGCTTCGGTACAGGGCCTCCGCACTATGGCTACACCTTC. It translates to CASSFGTGPPHYGYTF.

This clonotype was detected a few times. The chain has TRBV27 and TRBJ2-2, with TRBD2 as a possible D gene (5 bases). Germline CDR1 is MNHEY and CDR2 is SMNVEV (reference sequence). V lost 8 bases and J lost 8, with 24 bases in between. There are 16 residues in the CDR3. CDR3 bases: TGTGCCAGCGCCGAGAGGAGCGGCTACATAGAAGGGGAGCTGTTTTTT. Amino acids: CASAERSGYIEGELFF.

With respect to this clonotype: This may be a read error, as it is one base from a much larger clone. The chain links TRBV15 to TRBJ2-3; D is uncertain. CDR3 length: 17 amino acids. Germline CDR1 LNHNV, CDR2 YYDKDF (reference sequence). Deletions cut 1 base from V and 0 bases from J, with 14 bases between. The CDR3 nucleotides are TGTGCCACCAGCAGAGTGCCCCAGACGGCTAGCACAGATACGCAGTATTTT. Translation: CATSRVPQTASTDTQYF.